Reported below is one TCR beta chain. Its antigen is as yet unknown. Data came from immunoSEQ multiplex PCR; TCRdb stores just in-frame clones and leaves some out. Of roughly 150,000 clones in the sample, 90% are singletons; the top ten hold less than 2%. The CDR3 consists of 13 residues. V trimming: 6 bases; J trimming: 7 bases; junction bases outside the gene matches: 3. Per germline, CDR1 MNHEY and CDR2 SVGAGI. This sample is part of a study of T cell responses to AZD1222 COVID-19 vaccine. Points from the study as a whole: Increases in Spike-specific TCR breadth and depth were seen after two AZD1222 doses. Variant regions that are unmutated are reportedly the target of nearly half of spike-specific TCRs.

This specimen consisted of peripheral blood, obtained on day 0 of AZD1222 vaccination. V usage is TRBV6-5 and J usage is TRBJ2-2, with 9 bases that match TRBD2. This receptor was obtained from an adult in good health. For the CDR3, the DNA is TGTGCCAGCAGCGCTAGCGGGATCGGGGAGCTGTTTTTT. It is translated as CASSASGIGELFF.